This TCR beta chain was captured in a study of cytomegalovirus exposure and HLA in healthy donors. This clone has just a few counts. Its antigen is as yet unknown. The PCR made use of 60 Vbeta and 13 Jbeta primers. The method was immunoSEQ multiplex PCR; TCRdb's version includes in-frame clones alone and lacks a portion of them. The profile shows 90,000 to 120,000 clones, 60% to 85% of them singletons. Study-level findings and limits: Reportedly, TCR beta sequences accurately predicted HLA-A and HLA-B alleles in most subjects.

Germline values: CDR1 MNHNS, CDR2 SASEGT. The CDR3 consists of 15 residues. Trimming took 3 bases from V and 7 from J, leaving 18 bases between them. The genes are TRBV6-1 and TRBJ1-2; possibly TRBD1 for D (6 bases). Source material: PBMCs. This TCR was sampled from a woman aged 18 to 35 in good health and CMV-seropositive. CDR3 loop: CASSDWGPGPGGYTF. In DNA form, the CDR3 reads TGTGCCAGCAGTGATTGGGGGCCGGGGCCCGGTGGCTACACCTTC.